In its sample, the clone carrying this T cell receptor (beta chain) was seen a few times. This entry belongs to a study of blood T cell repertoires in COVID-19. The table came from immunoSEQ multiplex PCR; TCRdb's copy has only in-frame clones and leaves some out. This sample yields about 160,000 clones, of which approximately 90% are seen a single time; more than 2% belongs to the top ten. The ends lost 1 base at V and 4 bases at J; junction bases unmatched: 6. Germline V gene sequence: CDR1 MGHDK, CDR2 SYGVNS. CDR3 size: 16 residues. The chain employs TRBV25-1 and TRBJ2-7; the match to TRBD1 covers 11 bases. Sequencing was performed on peripheral blood. This receptor was taken from a man aged 18-30 years with acute or convalescent COVID-19. CDR3 region: CASSESPDRGQYEQYF. The CDR3 nucleotides are TGTGCCAGCAGTGAATCCCCGGACAGGGGGCAATACGAGCAGTACTTC.